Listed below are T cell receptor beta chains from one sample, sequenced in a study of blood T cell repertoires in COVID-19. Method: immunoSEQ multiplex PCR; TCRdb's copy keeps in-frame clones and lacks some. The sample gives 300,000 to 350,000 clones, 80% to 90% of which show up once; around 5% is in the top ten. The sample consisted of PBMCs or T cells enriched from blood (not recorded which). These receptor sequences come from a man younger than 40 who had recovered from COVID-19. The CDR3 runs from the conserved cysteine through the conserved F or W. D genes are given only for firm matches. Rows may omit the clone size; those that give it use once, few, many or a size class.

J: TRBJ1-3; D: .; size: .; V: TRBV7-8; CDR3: CASSPLLEPSGNTIYF; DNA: TGTGCCAGCAGCCCCCTATTAGAACCCTCTGGAAACACCATATATTTT
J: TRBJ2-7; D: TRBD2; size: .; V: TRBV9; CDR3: CASSRGTSGANEQYF; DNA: TGTGCCAGCAGCAGAGGGACTAGCGGGGCGAACGAGCAGTACTTC
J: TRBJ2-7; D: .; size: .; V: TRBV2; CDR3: CASSEPAELGSYEQYF; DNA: TGTGCCAGCAGTGAACCTGCGGAGCTCGGCTCCTACGAGCAGTACTTC
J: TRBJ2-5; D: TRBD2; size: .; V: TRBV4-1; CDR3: CASSHYGGLAGGVGETQYF; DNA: TGCGCCAGCAGCCACTACGGCGGACTAGCGGGGGGAGTTGGGGAGACCCAGTACTTC
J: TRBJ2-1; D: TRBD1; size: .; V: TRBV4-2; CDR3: CASSQAGQGIAYNEQFF; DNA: TGTGCCAGCAGCCAGGCCGGACAGGGGATAGCCTACAATGAGCAGTTCTTC
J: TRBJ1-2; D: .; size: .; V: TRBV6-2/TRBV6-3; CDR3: CASSYSTVSYGYTF; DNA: TGTGCCAGCAGTTACTCCACAGTGAGCTATGGCTACACCTTC
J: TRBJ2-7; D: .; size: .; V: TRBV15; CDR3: CATSRVENSYEQYF; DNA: TGTGCCACCAGCAGAGTGGAGAACTCCTACGAGCAGTACTTC
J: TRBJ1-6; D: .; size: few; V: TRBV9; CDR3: CASSVGQARSYNSPLHF; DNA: TGTGCCAGCAGCGTAGGGCAGGCCCGCTCCTATAATTCACCCCTCCACTTT
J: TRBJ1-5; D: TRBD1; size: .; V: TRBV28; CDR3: CASSVGTVNQPQHF; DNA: TGTGCCAGCAGTGTTGGGACAGTCAATCAGCCCCAGCATTTT
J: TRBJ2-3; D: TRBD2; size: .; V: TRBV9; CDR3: CASSGRTSGRSDTQYF; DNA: TGTGCCAGCAGCGGGCGGACTAGCGGCCGCTCGGATACGCAGTATTTT
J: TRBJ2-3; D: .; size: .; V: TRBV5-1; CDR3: CASSSGETDTQYF; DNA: TGCGCCAGCAGCTCGGGGGAAACAGATACGCAGTATTTT
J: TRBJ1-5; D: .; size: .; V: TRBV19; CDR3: CASSINGVGQPQHF; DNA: TGTGCCAGTAGTATAAACGGGGTAGGACAGCCCCAGCATTTT
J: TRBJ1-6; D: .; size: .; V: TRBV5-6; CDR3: CASSLVGGISPLHF; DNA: TGTGCCAGCAGCCTCGTCGGGGGGATTTCACCCCTCCACTTT
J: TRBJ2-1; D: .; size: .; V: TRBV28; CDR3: CASSLGPYNEQFF; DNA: TGTGCCAGCAGTCTTGGGCCCTACAATGAGCAGTTCTTC
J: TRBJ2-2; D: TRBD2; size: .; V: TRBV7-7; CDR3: CASSLGRLAGGTGELFF; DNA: TGTGCCAGCAGCTTAGGGCGGCTAGCGGGGGGCACCGGGGAGCTGTTTTTT
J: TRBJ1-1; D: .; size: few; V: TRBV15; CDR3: CATSPTPGVEAFF; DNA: TGTGCCACCAGCCCCACCCCGGGGGTTGAAGCTTTCTTT
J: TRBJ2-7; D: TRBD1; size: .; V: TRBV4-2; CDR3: CASSQRDRGPYEQYF; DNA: TGTGCCAGCAGCCAAAGGGACAGGGGTCCCTACGAGCAGTACTTC
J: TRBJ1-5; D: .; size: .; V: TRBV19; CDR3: CASMIRGHFNQPQHF; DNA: TGTGCCAGCATGATCCGAGGACACTTCAATCAGCCCCAGCATTTT
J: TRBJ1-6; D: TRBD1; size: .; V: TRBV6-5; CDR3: CASSLGQGAKSPLHF; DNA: TGTGCCAGCAGTTTAGGCCAGGGGGCGAAATCACCCCTCCACTTT
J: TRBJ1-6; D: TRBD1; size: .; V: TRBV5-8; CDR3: CASSLVTGTGVVTLHF; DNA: TGTGCCAGCAGCTTGGTTACCGGGACAGGGGTTGTTACCCTCCACTTT